This T cell receptor beta chain was sequenced for a study of T cells in Graves' hyperthyroidism and ophthalmopathy. Overall study context: Upon initial diagnosis and before any treatment, peripheral blood was collected.

RNA transcripts served as the template for amplifying TCR beta CDR3 regions. HTBI primers were the set used in a first-round RT-PCR of the TCR CDR3. TCRdb analysed the multiplex PCR reads with MiXCR anew, one entry per CDR3 protein. The sample lists roughly 570,000 distinct CDR3 sequences; about a sixth were seen once. The CDR3 contains 14 residues. V lost 2 bases and J 6 bases, leaving 14 bases between the germline ends. Germline lookup yields CDR1 LGHDT and CDR2 YNNKEL (reference sequence). Of note for this clonotype: What it recognizes is unknown.

General study points: Appearing also in blood were most of the thyroid clonotypes expanded above 0.001. In simple terms, a model built on 13 V-J features told ophthalmopathy apart from stable hyperthyroidism.

This TCR derives from a woman in her thirties with Graves' hyperthyroidism. The sample consisted of blood. The rearrangement links TRBV3-1 to TRBJ2-7; D is possibly TRBD1 (6 bases). DNA of the CDR3: TGTGCCAGCAGCCAATGGGCTCAGGGGAGCGAGCAGTACTTC. It encodes CASSQWAQGSEQYF.